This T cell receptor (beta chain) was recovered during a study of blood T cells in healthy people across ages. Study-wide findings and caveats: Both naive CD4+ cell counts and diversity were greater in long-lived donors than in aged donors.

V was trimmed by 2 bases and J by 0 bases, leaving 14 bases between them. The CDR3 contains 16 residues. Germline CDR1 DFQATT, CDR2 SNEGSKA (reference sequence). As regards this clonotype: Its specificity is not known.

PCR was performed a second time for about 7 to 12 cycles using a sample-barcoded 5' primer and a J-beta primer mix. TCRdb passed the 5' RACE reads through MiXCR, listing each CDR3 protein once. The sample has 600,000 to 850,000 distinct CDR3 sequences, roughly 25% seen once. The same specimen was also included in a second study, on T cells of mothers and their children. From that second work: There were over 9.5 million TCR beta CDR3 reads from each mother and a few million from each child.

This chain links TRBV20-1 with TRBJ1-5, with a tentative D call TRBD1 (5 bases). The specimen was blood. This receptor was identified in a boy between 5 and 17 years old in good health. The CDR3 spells CSARKRGRGSNQPQHF. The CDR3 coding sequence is TGCAGTGCTAGAAAAAGAGGGAGGGGTAGCAATCAGCCCCAGCATTTT.